This T cell receptor (beta chain) was found in a study of cytomegalovirus exposure and HLA in healthy donors. With V trimmed by 3 bases and J by 8 bases, 8 bases remained unmatched. Germline CDR1 and CDR2: KGHSH and LQKENI. The CDR3 has 15 amino acids. Primers for the PCR totalled 60 Vbeta and 13 Jbeta. Sequenced by immunoSEQ multiplex PCR; TCRdb stores in-frame clones only, minus some. The sample lists some 130,000 clones, more than 65% occurring once. Specimen: PBMCs. The chain is built from TRBV18 and TRBJ2-1, with 9 bases identical to TRBD2. The clonotype comes from a male donor in good health and CMV-seropositive. The chain's CDR3 is CASSPLREGLDEQFF. CDR3 in DNA: TGTGCCAGCTCACCGTTGCGGGAGGGCCTCGATGAGCAGTTCTTC.